Shown below are 7 T cell receptor beta chains from a single sample sequenced in a study of blood T cell repertoires in COVID-19. Method: immunoSEQ multiplex PCR; TCRdb's copy keeps in-frame clones and lacks some. Of some 250,000 clones listed, over 80% are singletons. Sequenced: peripheral blood. Receptors originate from a man in his thirties or forties who had recovered from COVID-19.

The chain uses TRBV5-4 and TRBJ1-1; D is uncertain. The CDR3 is 13 residues long. V was cut by 3 bases and J by 1 base, with 7 bases left in between. The V gene's germline CDR1 is SGHNT and CDR2 YYREEE (reference sequence). The CDR3 DNA is TGTGCCAGCAGCTCCTTTTCGAACACTGAAGCTTTCTTT. It translates to CASSSFSNTEAFF.

The chain links TRBV19 to TRBJ1-6, with 7 bases that match TRBD1. The CDR3 sequence is 15 residues long. V was pared by 3 bases and J by 10 bases, with 9 bases of the junction left unmatched. The germline CDR1 and CDR2 sequences are LNHDA and SQIVND (reference sequence). Written as DNA, the CDR3 is TGTGCCAGTAGTATTGGACAGGCAGGTGGATCACCCCTCCACTTT. Encoded protein: CASSIGQAGGSPLHF.

The chain couples TRBV5-1 to TRBJ2-7; the D is unclear. The CDR3 loop spans 13 amino acids. V lost 2 bases, J lost 0 bases, and 6 bases lay in between. CDR1 is SGHRS, CDR2 YFSETQ, per germline. CDR3: CASSLMSSYEQYF. The CDR3 nucleotides are TGCGCCAGCAGCTTAATGAGCTCCTACGAGCAGTACTTC.

The J gene is TRBJ1-1, the V gene TRBV10-3; 7 bases are shared with TRBD1. Trimming took 0 bases from V and 8 from J; bases not matched to a gene: 3. Germline assignment: CDR1 ENHRY and CDR2 SYGVKD. This CDR3 has 13 amino acids. CDR3 sequence: CAISESGTAEAFF. As DNA, the CDR3 is TGTGCCATCAGTGAGTCGGGGACAGCCGAAGCTTTCTTT.

This clone was counted a single time. V gene TRBV5-6 combines with J gene TRBJ1-4; D is possibly TRBD1 (6 bases). Germline loops: CDR1 SGHDT, CDR2 YYEEEE. V lost 2 bases, J lost 8 bases, and 19 bases lay in between. The CDR3 has 16 amino acids. CDR3 sequence (DNA): TGTGCCAGCAGCTTTGGCATGGTGCAGGGGAGAGAAAAACTGTTTTTT. Translated, it gives CASSFGMVQGREKLFF.

The chain recombines TRBV4-1 with TRBJ1-2; TRBD1 is a possible D gene (5 bases). Trimming cost V 6 bases and J 3 bases, with 8 bases left between them. The CDR3 loop spans 12 amino acids. From germline, CDR1 is MGHRA and CDR2 YSYEKL. CDR3 in DNA: TGCGCCAGCAGGGGGCCAGACTATGGCTACACCTTC. Translating it yields CASRGPDYGYTF.

V usage is TRBV6-5 and J usage is TRBJ2-7, with D possibly TRBD1 on 6 matching bases. Germline V lookup: CDR1 MNHEY, CDR2 SVGAGI. Trimming took off 0 bases at V and 2 bases at J, with 14 bases between the two ends. This CDR3 comprises 16 residues. The CDR3 loop reads CASSYSGQGPTYEQYF. The DNA of the CDR3 is TGTGCCAGCAGTTACTCGGGCCAGGGGCCAACCTACGAGCAGTACTTC.